Presented here are 10 T cell receptor beta chains from one specimen sequenced in a study of shared clonotypes between healthy human individuals. Only in-frame clones appear in the TCRdb table, and some are missing; sequencing was by immunoSEQ multiplex PCR. The table records about 1.1 million clones, about 84% of them present only once. The sample comprised memory CD4+ T cells from PBMCs. Subset of the sample: CD45RA-negative fraction. Source of these receptors: a man between 18 and 29 years old in good health. Some clones in this sample may be carry-over from other donors' samples.

The V call is TRBV6-6, the J call TRBJ1-5, with TRBD1 identical over 8 bases. The V segment lost 7 bases and the J segment 6 bases; nucleotides outside the gene matches: 8. This CDR3 spans 14 amino acids. Germline V gene sequence: CDR1 MNHNY, CDR2 SVGAGI (reference sequence). The CDR3 spells CASTLGTGGQPQHF. CDR3 sequence (DNA): TGTGCCAGCACCCTCGGGACAGGAGGTCAGCCCCAGCATTTT.

This chain uses TRBV4-3 with TRBJ2-6; TRBD2 is a possible D gene (5 bases). The CDR3 length is 17 residues. Trimming took off 4 bases at V and 1 base at J, with 14 bases between the two ends. Germline-derived CDR1 and CDR2 are LGHNA and YSLEER. The CDR3 bases are TGCGCCAGCAGCCGGGCTCGTCTAGCATCTGGGGCCAACGTCCTGACTTTC. Protein sequence: CASSRARLASGANVLTF.

The V gene is TRBV6-1, the J gene TRBJ2-2; unclear D gene. V was clipped by 2 bases and J by 6 bases, with 7 bases between them. Germline V CDR1 and CDR2: MNHNS, SASEGT. The CDR3 is 13 residues long. The CDR3 loop reads CASSETGSGELFF. The CDR3 DNA follows: TGTGCCAGCAGTGAAACTGGTTCCGGGGAGCTGTTTTTT.

This clone was counted ten times or more. Other nucleotide sequences from this sample produce the same CDR3. V usage is TRBV30 and J usage is TRBJ1-2; D is possibly TRBD1 (5 bases). This CDR3 has 16 residues. The germline V gene has CDR1 GTSNPN and CDR2 SVGIG (reference sequence). Trimming took off 1 base at V and 6 bases at J, with 21 bases between the two ends. The CDR3 here is CAWSGSTGPSKDGYTF. The CDR3 DNA follows: TGTGCCTGGAGTGGATCTACAGGCCCCTCCAAGGATGGCTACACCTTC.

The CDR3 DNA reads TGTGCCAGTAGTATGAGGCTTGGGCGGGAAGAGACCCAGTACTTC. Translated, it gives CASSMRLGREETQYF. The chain employs TRBV19 and TRBJ2-5; maybe TRBD2 (5 bases). The CDR3 is 15 residues long. Trimming removed 3 bases at V and 3 bases at J, with 14 bases between. CDR1 LNHDA and CDR2 SQIVND come from the germline V gene (reference sequence).

This clone was detected a few times. The chain has TRBV7-9 and TRBJ2-1, with 8 nucleotides matching TRBD2. V trimming: 1 base; J trimming: 3 bases; junction bases outside the gene matches: 2. The CDR3 has 15 residues. Germline loops: CDR1 SEHNR, CDR2 FQNEAQ (reference sequence). Here the CDR3 DNA reads TGTGCCAGCAGCTTAGTACTAGCGGACTACAATGAGCAGTTCTTC. It is translated as CASSLVLADYNEQFF.

This clone occurred once. The chain joins TRBV7-6 to TRBJ2-1; 11 bases map to TRBD2. The CDR3 sequence is 18 residues long. The J segment lost 4 bases and the V segment lost 4 bases, leaving 12 bases of the junction unmatched. In germline, CDR1 is SGHVS, CDR2 FNYEAQ. The CDR3 DNA is TGTGCCAGCAGCTCGCAACTAGCGGGAGACCGCATTTACAATGAGCAGTTCTTC. Its translation: CASSSQLAGDRIYNEQFF.

A few counts support this clone. The J gene is TRBJ1-1, the V gene TRBV5-5; 9 bases are a match to TRBD1. V shed 4 bases, J shed 1 base, and the junction held 11 bases outside the gene matches. In germline, CDR1 is SGHKS, CDR2 YYEKEE (reference sequence). The CDR3 loop spans 17 amino acids. The CDR3 DNA follows: TGTGCCAGCAGCCCAATCCAGGGACAGGGACCGAACACTGAAGCTTTCTTT. Translated: CASSPIQGQGPNTEAFF.

The chain couples TRBV25-1 to TRBJ2-2; 8 positions agree with TRBD1. The germline CDR1 and CDR2 sequences are MGHDK and SYGVNS. After removal of 7 bases from V and 4 bases from J, the junction contained 8 bases not matched to a gene. This CDR3 comprises 15 residues. The CDR3 DNA is TGTGCCAGCATCCCAGGGGGCAGGGGCACCGGGGAGCTGTTTTTT. It is translated as CASIPGGRGTGELFF.

V and J are TRBV11-1 and TRBJ2-1, with 10 bases aligning to TRBD2. This CDR3 comprises 18 residues. V was clipped by 2 bases and J by 0 bases; unmatched bases: 7. The V gene's germline CDR1 is SGHAT and CDR2 FQDESV (reference sequence). The CDR3 sequence is CASSLTSSGSISYNEQFF. CDR3 bases: TGTGCCAGCAGCTTAACCTCTAGCGGGAGCATCTCCTACAATGAGCAGTTCTTC.